A selection of T cell receptor beta chains follows, all from one sample in a study of shared clonotypes between healthy human individuals. Only in-frame clones appear in the TCRdb table, and some are missing; sequencing was by immunoSEQ multiplex PCR. The sample contains roughly 700,000 clones, around two thirds of which appear only once. The sequenced sample consisted of memory CD4+ T cells sorted from blood. The receptors shown here come from a woman aged 30 to 39 in good health. Each CDR3 is given with its conserved first and last residue. D genes are given only for firm matches. Clone size is given for some rows only: seen once, a few or many times, or a class if the clone is expanded.

D gene	clone size	V gene	J gene	CDR3 DNA	CDR3 protein
TRBD1	few	TRBV7-8	TRBJ1-5	TGTGCCAGCAGCTTAGCAGATAGGGGGCTAATCAATCAGCCCCAGCATTTT	CASSLADRGLINQPQHF
TRBD1	NA	TRBV2	TRBJ2-1	TGTGCCAGCAGTCAACAGGGGTCGGCCTACAATGAGCAGTTCTTC	CASSQQGSAYNEQFF
TRBD1	NA	TRBV19	TRBJ1-1	TGTGCCAGTAGTACCGGGACAGTGAACACTGAAGCTTTCTTT	CASSTGTVNTEAFF
NA	NA	TRBV11-2	TRBJ2-1	TGTGCCAGCAGGACATACAGGGAACCCTACAATGAGCAGTTCTTC	CASRTYREPYNEQFF
NA	NA	TRBV4-1	TRBJ1-3	TGCGCCAGCAGCCAAGGAAGATGGCGAACCGGGACAAAAGGAAACACCATATATTTT	CASSQGRWRTGTKGNTIYF
NA	NA	TRBV7-2	TRBJ1-5	TGTGCCAGCAGGCGGACACAATATAGCAATCAGCCCCAGCATTTT	CASRRTQYSNQPQHF
NA	NA	TRBV5-1	TRBJ1-1	TGCGCCAGCATAAGTAACACTGAAGCTTTCTTT	CASISNTEAFF
TRBD2	few	TRBV19	TRBJ2-7	TGTGCCAGTAGTTCGCTAGCGGGAGGGGTGTACGAGCAGTACTTC	CASSSLAGGVYEQYF
NA	NA	TRBV5-5	TRBJ2-3	TGTGCCAGCAGCTTTTCTGACCCCCGGGGTACGCAGTATTTT	CASSFSDPRGTQYF
NA	NA	TRBV15	TRBJ2-2	TGTGCCACCAGCAGAGACTCAGCTAGCGGGGAGCTGTTTTTT	CATSRDSASGELFF
TRBD1	few	TRBV20-1	TRBJ1-2	TGCAGTGCAGGGGACAGAAGGAGCTACACCTTC	CSAGDRRSYTF